One T cell receptor beta chain is described in this entry. Its antigen is undetermined. These data are taken from a study of shared clonotypes between healthy human individuals. Study observations and caveats: Naive subsets usually exceeded memory subsets in estimated richness.

The test was conducted at deep level. Genomic DNA belonging to each subset was distributed in equal measure over several immunoSEQ plates. TCRdb keeps only in-frame clones here, not all; method: immunoSEQ multiplex PCR. Of some 1 million clones listed, approximately 68% were seen once; the top ten hold nearly 1.5%. From germline, CDR1 is WNHNN and CDR2 SYGVQD (reference sequence). There are 15 residues in the CDR3. Deletions cut 0 bases from V and 6 bases from J, with 12 bases between. The specimen sequenced was memory CD4+ T cells sorted from blood. Stated subset: CD45RA-negative fraction. This chain joins TRBV10-1 and TRBJ2-1; TRBD1 is a possible D gene (6 bases). This TCR came from a man younger than 30 in good health. The CDR3, as DNA: TGCGCCAGCAGTGAGTCGAGGGGGACAATCAATGAGCAGTTCTTC. Protein: CASSESRGTINEQFF.